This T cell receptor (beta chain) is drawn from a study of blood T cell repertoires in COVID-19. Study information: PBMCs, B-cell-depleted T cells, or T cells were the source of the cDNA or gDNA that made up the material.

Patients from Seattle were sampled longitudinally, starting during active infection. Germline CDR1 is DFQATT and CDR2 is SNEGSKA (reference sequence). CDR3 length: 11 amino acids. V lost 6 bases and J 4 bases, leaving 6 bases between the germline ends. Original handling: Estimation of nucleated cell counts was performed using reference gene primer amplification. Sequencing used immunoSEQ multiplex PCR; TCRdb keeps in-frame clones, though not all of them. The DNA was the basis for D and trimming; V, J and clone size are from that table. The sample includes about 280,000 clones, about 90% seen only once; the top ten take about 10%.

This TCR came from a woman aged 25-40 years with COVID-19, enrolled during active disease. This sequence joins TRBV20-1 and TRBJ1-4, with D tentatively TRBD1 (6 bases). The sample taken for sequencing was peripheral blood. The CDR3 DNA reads TGCAGTGCAGGGGGTAATGAAAAACTGTTTTTT. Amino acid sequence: CSAGGNEKLFF.